These 2 T cell receptor beta chains share one sample of origin, sequenced in a study of blood T cell repertoires in COVID-19. TCRdb's copy holds only in-frame clones and misses some; the assay was immunoSEQ multiplex PCR. The top ten clones hold 7.5% to 9% of a sample with some 110,000 clones, roughly 90% of them seen once. Sequencing input: peripheral blood. The receptors come from a man aged 65 to 85 who had recovered from COVID-19.

This chain connects TRBV5-1 to TRBJ2-3, with D uncertain. The germline V and J ends were trimmed by 0 bases and 0 bases, with 8 bases remaining between them. Looked up from germline, CDR1 is SGHRS and CDR2 is YFSETQ. The CDR3 sequence is 15 residues long. The CDR3 DNA reads TGCGCCAGCAGCTTGGCTGGAGTGAGCACAGATACGCAGTATTTT. Translating gives CASSLAGVSTDTQYF. Variable domain in full (rest from reference TRBV5-1 and TRBJ2-3): KAGVTQTPRYLIKTRGQQVTLSCSPISGHRSVSWYQQTPGQGLQFLFEYFSETQRNKGNFPGRFSGRQFSNSRSEMNVSTLELGDSALYLCASSLAGVSTDTQYFGPGTRLTVL.

The gene calls are TRBV13 and TRBJ1-5, with 7 bases matching TRBD1. Germline lookup yields CDR1 PRHDT and CDR2 FYEKMQ (reference sequence). The CDR3 runs 15 residues. J lost 4 bases, V lost 0 bases, and 3 bases had no gene match. The CDR3: CASSLGTGENQPQHF. CDR3 bases: TGTGCCAGCAGCTTAGGTACAGGGGAGAATCAGCCCCAGCATTTT.